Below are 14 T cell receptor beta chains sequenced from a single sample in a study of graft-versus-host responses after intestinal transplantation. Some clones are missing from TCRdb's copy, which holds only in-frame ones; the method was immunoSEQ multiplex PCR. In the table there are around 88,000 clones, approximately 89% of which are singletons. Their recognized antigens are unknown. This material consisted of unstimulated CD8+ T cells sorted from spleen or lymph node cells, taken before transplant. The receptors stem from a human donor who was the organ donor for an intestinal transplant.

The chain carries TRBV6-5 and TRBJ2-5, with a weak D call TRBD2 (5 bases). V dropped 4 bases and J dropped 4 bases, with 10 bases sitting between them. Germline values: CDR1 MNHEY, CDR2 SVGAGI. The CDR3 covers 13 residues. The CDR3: CASSFGLGETQYF. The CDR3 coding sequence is TGTGCCAGCAGTTTCGGACTGGGAGAGACCCAGTACTTC.

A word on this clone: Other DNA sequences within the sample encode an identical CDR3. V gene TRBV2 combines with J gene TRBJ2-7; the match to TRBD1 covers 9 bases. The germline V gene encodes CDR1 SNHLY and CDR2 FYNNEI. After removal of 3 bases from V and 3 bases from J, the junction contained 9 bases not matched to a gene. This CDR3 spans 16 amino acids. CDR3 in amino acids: CASSEGPGQGFYEQYF. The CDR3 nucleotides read TGTGCCAGCAGTGAGGGGCCTGGACAGGGGTTCTACGAGCAGTACTTC.

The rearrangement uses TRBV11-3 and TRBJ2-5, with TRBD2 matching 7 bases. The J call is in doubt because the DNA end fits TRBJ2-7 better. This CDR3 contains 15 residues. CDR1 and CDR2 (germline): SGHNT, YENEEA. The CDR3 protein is CASSLLSGRTYEQYF. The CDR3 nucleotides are TGTGCCAGCAGCTTATTATCCGGGAGGACGTACGAGCAGTACTTC.

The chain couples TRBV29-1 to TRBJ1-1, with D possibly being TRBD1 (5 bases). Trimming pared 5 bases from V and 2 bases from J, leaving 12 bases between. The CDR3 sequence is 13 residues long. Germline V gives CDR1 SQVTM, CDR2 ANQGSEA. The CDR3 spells CSVLGTGNTEAFF. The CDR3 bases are TGCAGCGTTTTAGGGACCGGCAACACTGAAGCTTTCTTT.

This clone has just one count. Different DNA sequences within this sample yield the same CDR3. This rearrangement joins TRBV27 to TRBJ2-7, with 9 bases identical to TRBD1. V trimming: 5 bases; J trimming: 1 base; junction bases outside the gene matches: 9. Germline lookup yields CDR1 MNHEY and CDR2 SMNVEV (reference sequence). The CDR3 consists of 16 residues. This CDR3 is CASSIQAGQGSYEQYF. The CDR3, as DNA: TGTGCCAGCAGTATCCAAGCGGGACAGGGTTCCTACGAGCAGTACTTC.

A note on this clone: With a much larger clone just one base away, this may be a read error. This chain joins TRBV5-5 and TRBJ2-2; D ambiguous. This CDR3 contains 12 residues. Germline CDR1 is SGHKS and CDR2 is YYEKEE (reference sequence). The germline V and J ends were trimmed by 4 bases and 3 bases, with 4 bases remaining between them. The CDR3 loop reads CASSKYTGELFF. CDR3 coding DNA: TGTGCCAGCAGCAAATACACCGGGGAGCTGTTTTTT.

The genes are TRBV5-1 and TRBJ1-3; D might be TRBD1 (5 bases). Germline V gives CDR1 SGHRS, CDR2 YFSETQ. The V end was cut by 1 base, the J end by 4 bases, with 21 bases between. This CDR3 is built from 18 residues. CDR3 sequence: CASSLSTDSVAFGNTIYF. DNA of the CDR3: TGCGCCAGCAGCTTGTCGACCGACAGCGTGGCCTTCGGAAACACCATATATTTT.

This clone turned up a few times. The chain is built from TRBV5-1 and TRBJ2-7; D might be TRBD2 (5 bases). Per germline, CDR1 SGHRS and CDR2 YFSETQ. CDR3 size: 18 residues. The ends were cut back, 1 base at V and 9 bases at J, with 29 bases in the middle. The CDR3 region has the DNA TGCGCCAGCAGCTTGCAAGGTCGGGGTGGCGGACGCCTTGATGGGCAGTACTTC. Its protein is CASSLQGRGGGRLDGQYF.

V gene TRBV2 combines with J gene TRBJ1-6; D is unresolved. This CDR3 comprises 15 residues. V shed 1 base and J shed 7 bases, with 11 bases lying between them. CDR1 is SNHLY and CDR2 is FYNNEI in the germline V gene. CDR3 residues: CASSEVIGKNSPLHF. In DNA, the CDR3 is TGTGCCAGCAGTGAAGTAATAGGGAAAAATTCACCCCTCCACTTT.

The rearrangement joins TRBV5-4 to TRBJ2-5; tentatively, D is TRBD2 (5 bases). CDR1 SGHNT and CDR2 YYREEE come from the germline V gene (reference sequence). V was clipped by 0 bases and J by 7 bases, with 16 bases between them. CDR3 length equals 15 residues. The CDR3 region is CASSLEDSGKGTQYF. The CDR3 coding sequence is TGTGCCAGCAGCTTGGAGGATTCGGGAAAAGGGACCCAGTACTTC.

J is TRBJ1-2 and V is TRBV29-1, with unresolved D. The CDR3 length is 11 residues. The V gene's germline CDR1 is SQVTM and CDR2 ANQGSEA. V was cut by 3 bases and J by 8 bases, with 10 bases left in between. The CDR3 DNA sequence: TGCAGCGTTGACCAGGCGGGCGGCTACACCTTC. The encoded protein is CSVDQAGGYTF.

The CDR3 bases are TGTGCCACCTCTGGGTTCGGGCAGGTGAACTATGGCTACACCTTC. Encoded protein: CATSGFGQVNYGYTF. V usage is TRBV2 and J usage is TRBJ1-2; D unresolved. V dropped 10 bases and J dropped 2 bases, with 20 bases sitting between them. The CDR3 runs to 15 residues. Germline values: CDR1 SNHLY, CDR2 FYNNEI. Drawing the rest from reference TRBV2 and TRBJ1-2, the complete variable domain is EPEVTQTPSHQVTQMGQEVILRCVPISNHLYFYWYRQILGQKVEFLVSFYNNEISEKSEIFDDQFSVERPDGSNFTLKIRSTKLEDSAMYFCATSGFGQVNYGYTFGSGTRLTVV.

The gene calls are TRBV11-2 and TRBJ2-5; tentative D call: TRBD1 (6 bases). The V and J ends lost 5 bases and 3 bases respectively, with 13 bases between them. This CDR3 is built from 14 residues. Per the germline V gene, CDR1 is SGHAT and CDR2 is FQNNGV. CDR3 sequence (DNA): TGTGCCAGCAGCCAGGACAGTGAAAAAGAGACCCAGTACTTC. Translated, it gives CASSQDSEKETQYF. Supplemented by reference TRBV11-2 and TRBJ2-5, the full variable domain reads EAGVAQSPRYKIIEKRQSVAFWCNPISGHATLYWYQQILGQGPKLLIQFQNNGVVDDSQLPKDRFSAERLKGVDSTLKIQPAKLEDSAVYLCASSQDSEKETQYFGPGTRLLVL.

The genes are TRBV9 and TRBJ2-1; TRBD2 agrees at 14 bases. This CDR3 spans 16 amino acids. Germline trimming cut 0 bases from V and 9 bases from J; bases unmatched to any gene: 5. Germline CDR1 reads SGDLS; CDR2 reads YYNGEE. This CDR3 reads CASSVEGLAGGGEQFF. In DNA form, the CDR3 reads TGTGCCAGCAGCGTAGAAGGACTAGCGGGGGGAGGTGAGCAGTTCTTC.